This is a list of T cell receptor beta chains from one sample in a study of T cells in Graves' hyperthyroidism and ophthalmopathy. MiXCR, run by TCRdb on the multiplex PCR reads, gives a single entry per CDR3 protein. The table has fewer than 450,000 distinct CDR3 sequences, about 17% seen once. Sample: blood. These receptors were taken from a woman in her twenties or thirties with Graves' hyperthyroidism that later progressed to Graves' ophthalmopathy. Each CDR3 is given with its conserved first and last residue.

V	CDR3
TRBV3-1	CASSQEIGRVNYGYTF
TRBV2	CASNRRKVLQEAQYF
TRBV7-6	CASSSKTDGTDTQYF
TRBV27	CASSVRGQSNQPQHF
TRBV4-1	CASSQEGRIYNEQFF
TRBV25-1	CASSEWAGGYNSPLQF
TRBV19	CASKASGGAYEQYF
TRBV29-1	CSVEESWGNPGNTIYF
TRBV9	CASSASSGSGELFF
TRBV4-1	CASSQGQNRNEQFF
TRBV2	CASRAGTHYGYTF
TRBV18	CASSPGDSPTEAFF
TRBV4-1	CASSQDGGSYEQYF
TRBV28	CASIPSGLGGNEQFF
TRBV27	CASSLKMGQLYGYTF
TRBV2	CASSAGQGAIGYGYTF
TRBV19	CASSKTAMNTEAFF
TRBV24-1	CATSDGHSNTGELFF
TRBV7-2	CASSLDRLRDRLGYTF
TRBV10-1	CARRDRGSMCSNQPQHF
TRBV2	CASRAGSGETQYF
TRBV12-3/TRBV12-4	CASSRGGFSGNTIYF
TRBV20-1	CSAKGGNSPLHF
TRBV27	CASSLSPIALAEKGVYEQYF
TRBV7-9	CASSSQWADTQYF
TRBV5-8	CASSTPGQGVWGETQYF
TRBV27	CASGLAQGASDGYTF
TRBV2	CASSGGGDRNSPLHF
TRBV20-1	CSARDYTGQNYGYTF
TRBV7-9	CASSLGGGGGGLEQYF
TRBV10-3	CAISNIEDNEQFF
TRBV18	CASSKDRGTGELFF
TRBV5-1	CASSLELSGGGEQYF
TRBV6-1	CANLQGAEQFF
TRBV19	CASSFRQGDSSYEQYF
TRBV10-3	CAISESRGQGASSPLHF
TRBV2	CASSDPRENTEAFF
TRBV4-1	CASSHPAQGQPKASGYGYTF
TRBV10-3	CAISDYDNQETQYF
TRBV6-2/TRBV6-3	CASYTGTSGSDEQFF
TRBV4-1	CASSQVTGTGVQETQYF
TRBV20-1	CSARDFWGNQETQYF
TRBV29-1	CSVERKGSYNEQFF
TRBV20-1	CSGLGWTIGDEQFF
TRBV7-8	CASSFLAGDEQFF
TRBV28	CASSFDSNNEQFF
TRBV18	CASSPLGPPGETQYF
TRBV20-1	CSALETPGEQYF
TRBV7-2	CASSRGTSGGGGYERYF
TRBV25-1	CASSVTRLSYNEQFF
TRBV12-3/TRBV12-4	CASSLTGGETDTQYF
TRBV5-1	CASSTWDIGKNTEAFF
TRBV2	CASRPGLAGSEETQYF
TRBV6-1	CASSSPGGGRYEQYF
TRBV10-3	CAISDDTGELFF
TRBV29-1	CSVLLAGGYEQYF
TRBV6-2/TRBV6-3	CASIQGASGYTF
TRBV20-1	CSASTGTGAIYEQYF